This T cell receptor beta chain emerged from a study of T cell changes during pregnancy in multiple sclerosis. Here immunoSEQ multiplex PCR was the method, and the copy in TCRdb shows in-frame clones only, minus some. The table records under 95,000 clones, 92% of them present only once. The source of this sequence is a female donor with multiple sclerosis, enrolled in a pregnancy study. Sequences were derived from peripheral blood, sampled after pregnancy.

Here the CDR3 DNA reads TGCGCCAGCCACAGGGTGGGGTATGGCTACACCTTC. The encoded protein is CASHRVGYGYTF. This rearrangement joins TRBV5-1 to TRBJ1-2, with D perhaps TRBD1 (6 bases). The V gene lost 7 bases and the J gene lost 5 bases, with 12 bases spanning the gap. The CDR3 is 12 amino acids. Germline assignment: CDR1 SGHRS and CDR2 YFSETQ.